A selection of T cell receptor beta chains follows, all from one sample in a study of T-cell reconstitution after alpha-beta-depleted transplantation in children. TCRdb re-analysed the PCR reads in MiXCR, keeping a single row per CDR3 protein. The sample includes some 220,000 distinct CDR3 sequences, roughly 11% of them seen just once. This specimen consisted of PBMCs, obtained before TCRalphabeta/CD19-depleted stem cell transplant. The source is a child under two years old with acute myeloid leukemia, due to receive a stem cell transplant. CDR3s include the opening cysteine and the closing phenylalanine or tryptophan. Each record gives: J gene, clone size, V gene, D gene, CDR3 length, CDR3 DNA, CDR3 protein. The D gene is left open where the match is weak. Not every row has a clone size; where given, it reads once, few, many or a size class.

>TRBJ1-5|many|TRBV29-1|.|14
TGCAGCGTTGGGGGCAATGAACAAAATCAGCCCCAGCATTTT
CSVGGNEQNQPQHF
>TRBJ1-2|many|TRBV5-1|.|15
TGCGCCAGCAGCTTGCCTCTACAGGGTGGAGGTGGCTACACCTTC
CASSLPLQGGGGYTF
>TRBJ2-1|.|TRBV19|.|15
TGTGCCAGTAGCCGTGGACCAAGCTCCCACAATGAGCAGTTCTTC
CASSRGPSSHNEQFF
>TRBJ2-3|many|TRBV5-6|TRBD2|15
TGTGCCAGCAGCTTGGGACTAGCCTTCACAGATACGCAGTATTTT
CASSLGLAFTDTQYF
>TRBJ1-5|many|TRBV29-1|.|14
TGCAGCGTTGCGGGTACAGCTCGAGGTCAGCCCCAGCATTTT
CSVAGTARGQPQHF
>TRBJ2-7|many|TRBV7-2|TRBD1|15
TGTGCCAGCAGCCAAGTTGGGACAGTGATTTACGAGCAGTACTTC
CASSQVGTVIYEQYF
>TRBJ2-3|many|TRBV28|TRBD2|16
TGTGCCAGCACTCCTCAGAGGGGAGGGCCTGCTGGGACGCAGTATTTT
CASTPQRGGPAGTQYF
>TRBJ1-1|many|TRBV27|.|15
TGTGCCAGCAGTTTACGGTGGGGTCCGAACACTGAAGCTTTCTTT
CASSLRWGPNTEAFF
>TRBJ1-5|.|TRBV12-3/TRBV12-4|.|15
TGTGCCAGCAGTACCGGGACCGAAGGGGATCAGCCCCAGCATTTT
CASSTGTEGDQPQHF
>TRBJ2-6|many|TRBV29-1|TRBD1|18
TGCAGCGTTGAAGATCTTGCGGGACAGGGCTCTGGGGCCAACGTCCTGACTTTC
CSVEDLAGQGSGANVLTF
>TRBJ1-4|many|TRBV5-1|.|16
TGCGCCAGCAGCCCTGGACAGTTACCAACTAATGAAAAACTGTTTTTT
CASSPGQLPTNEKLFF
>TRBJ2-3|many|TRBV4-2|.|17
TGTGCCAGCAGCCAATTTGATAGGGCGGCCGCAGGGAATACGCAGTATTTT
CASSQFDRAAAGNTQYF
>TRBJ2-1|many|TRBV7-2|TRBD2|15
TGTGCCAGCAGCTTAGAGGGGACTAGGCACAATGAGCAGTTCTTC
CASSLEGTRHNEQFF
>TRBJ1-3|.|TRBV7-9|TRBD1|15
TGTGCCAGCAGCCGACAGGGGGTGCCTGGAAACACCATATATTTT
CASSRQGVPGNTIYF
>TRBJ2-1|many|TRBV20-1|TRBD2|18
TGCAGTGCTAGAGATACGCTTGGACTAGCGGGAACCTACAATGAGCAGTTCTTC
CSARDTLGLAGTYNEQFF
>TRBJ2-7|many|TRBV7-2|TRBD2|16
TGTGCCAGCAGCCTTCGACCCACTAGCGGGAGGGCCGTTTGGTACTTC
CASSLRPTSGRAVWYF
>TRBJ2-5|many|TRBV5-5|.|17
TGTGCCAGCAGCTTGGCACAGGGTCTTTTGGCGTGGGAGACCCAGTACTTC
CASSLAQGLLAWETQYF
>TRBJ2-5|many|TRBV7-9|.|16
TGTGCCAGCAGCTTAGGAGCCGTTGGCAGGGGCAAGACCCAGTACTTC
CASSLGAVGRGKTQYF
>TRBJ2-1|many|TRBV2|TRBD2|15
TGTGCCAGTACTAGCGGGAGGGCCTCCTACAATGAGCAGTTCTTC
CASTSGRASYNEQFF
>TRBJ2-7|many|TRBV5-1|.|12
TGCGCCAGCAGCTTCAACAAGTACGAGCAGTACTTC
CASSFNKYEQYF
>TRBJ1-2|many|TRBV10-3|.|13
TGTGCCATCAGTGAGGACAGGAACTATGGCTACACCTTC
CAISEDRNYGYTF
>TRBJ2-1|many|TRBV24-1|.|13
TGTGCCACCAGTGACGTGGTCCGGGGCGAGCAGTTCTTC
CATSDVVRGEQFF
>TRBJ2-3|many|TRBV5-1|TRBD2|13
TGCGCCAGCAGCTTGACTAGCGCAGATACGCAGTATTTT
CASSLTSADTQYF
>TRBJ2-2|many|TRBV7-9|.|13
TGTGCCAGCAGCTTAAAGGTGGACGGGGAGCTGTTTTTT
CASSLKVDGELFF
>TRBJ1-1|.|TRBV3-1|TRBD1|13
TGTGTCAGCAGCCCCATGAACAGGGGGGAAGCTTTCTTT
CVSSPMNRGEAFF
>TRBJ2-1|many|TRBV10-3|TRBD2|13
TGTGCCATCCGGACTAGCGGGGCCAATGAGCAGTTCTTC
CAIRTSGANEQFF
>TRBJ1-1|.|TRBV21-1|.|11
TGTGCCAGCGTGACAGGTATTGAAGCTTTCTTT
CASVTGIEAFF
>TRBJ2-2|many|TRBV5-1|TRBD1|14
TGCGCCAGCAGCTTCCAGGGGGCGAACGGGGAGCTGTTTTTT
CASSFQGANGELFF
>TRBJ2-7|few|TRBV7-2|.|15
TGTGCCAGCAGGCCGACAGGGAGGCTCTACTACGAGCAGTACTTC
CASRPTGRLYYEQYF
>TRBJ2-3|many|TRBV12-3/TRBV12-4|.|17
TGTGCCAGCAGTTTAGAGTACCGGAGCGGAGCGACAGATACGCAGTATTTT
CASSLEYRSGATDTQYF
>TRBJ2-3|many|TRBV4-3|.|16
TGCGCCAGCAGCCAATCTACCCGGGATTACGCAGATACGCAGTATTTT
CASSQSTRDYADTQYF
>TRBJ2-1|many|TRBV5-1|TRBD2|16
TGCGCCAGCAGCGAGGCTAGCGGGATCCCCTACAATGAGCAGTTCTTC
CASSEASGIPYNEQFF
>TRBJ2-3|.|TRBV18|TRBD2|14
TGTGCCAGCTCACCCCTAGCGGTCACAGATACGCAGTATTTT
CASSPLAVTDTQYF
>TRBJ2-5|few|TRBV5-1|TRBD2|17
TGCGCCAGCAGCTTGTCGACTAGCGGGAGATATCAAGAGACCCAGTACTTC
CASSLSTSGRYQETQYF
>TRBJ2-3|.|TRBV5-1|.|15
TGCGCCAGCTTCCGGGCCCCCGAGTCCACAGATACGCAGTATTTT
CASFRAPESTDTQYF
>TRBJ2-3|many|TRBV5-1|TRBD2|15
TGCGCCAGCAGCAGCGGGACTAGGGAAGCAGATACGCAGTATTTT
CASSSGTREADTQYF
>TRBJ1-5|.|TRBV20-1|.|13
TGCAGTGCTAGAGAATCAGGGAAACAGCCCCAGCATTTT
CSARESGKQPQHF
>TRBJ1-2|few|TRBV4-1|.|19
TGCGCCAGCAGCCAAGGTCAAACCCCCGGCGGGGGCATCGACTATGGCTACACCTTC
CASSQGQTPGGGIDYGYTF
>TRBJ2-1|many|TRBV12-3/TRBV12-4|.|16
TGTGCCAGCAGTGCGACGACTGGTAGCTCCTACAATGAGCAGTTCTTC
CASSATTGSSYNEQFF
>TRBJ2-3|many|TRBV5-1|TRBD2|15
TGCGCCAGCAAATCGCTAGCGGGCACCACAGATACGCAGTATTTT
CASKSLAGTTDTQYF
>TRBJ1-5|many|TRBV15|.|18
TGTGCCACCAGCAGAGATCCCCCCGCCGCAGGCCAGGCTCAGCCCCAGCATTTT
CATSRDPPAAGQAQPQHF
>TRBJ2-7|.|TRBV3-1|TRBD1|17
TGTGCCAGCAGCAAGCTAGTCCCAGGGGGCTGGGGGTACGAGCAGTACTTC
CASSKLVPGGWGYEQYF
>TRBJ2-2|many|TRBV7-9|.|13
TGTGCCAGCAGCTTAAAAGCGGCCGGGGAGCTGTTTTTT
CASSLKAAGELFF
>TRBJ1-5|many|TRBV6-4|.|12
TGTGCCAGCACCCAGAAAGGTGGGCCCCAGCATTTT
CASTQKGGPQHF
>TRBJ2-1|many|TRBV3-1|TRBD2|16
TGTGCCAGCAGCCGATCGAAGCGGGATGGTGGCAATGAGCAGTTCTTC
CASSRSKRDGGNEQFF
>TRBJ1-6|many|TRBV5-1|.|17
TGCGCCAGCAGCTTGCAGGTTTTGGGGACACCGAATTCACCCCTCCACTTT
CASSLQVLGTPNSPLHF
>TRBJ2-1|many|TRBV20-1|TRBD1|16
TGCAGTGCTAGAGTCATCGGGACAGGGGGCTACAATGAGCAGTTCTTC
CSARVIGTGGYNEQFF
>TRBJ2-1|many|TRBV6-6|.|13
TGTGCCAGCAGTTACTCACAGGGCAATGAGCAGTTCTTC
CASSYSQGNEQFF